A few counts support the clone carrying this TCR beta chain. Antigen unknown. This sample is part of a study of beta chain features in type 1 diabetes. The investigators reverse transcribed all of the isolated RNA, so they sequenced expressed TCRB transcripts. Some clones are missing from TCRdb's copy, which holds only in-frame ones; the method was immunoSEQ multiplex PCR. This sample has about 370,000 clones, with around a tenth found just once. V was pared by 4 bases and J by 1 base, with 10 bases between. This CDR3 is 14 amino acids long. Looked up from germline, CDR1 is MNHNS and CDR2 is SASEGT. Overall study results and limits: PCR might pick shorter templates more often, in the same way for patients and controls. A moderate, significant TCRB CDR3 shortening appeared in type 1 diabetes across four CD4+ subsets.

This sequence joins TRBV6-1 and TRBJ1-1; no definite D call. The specimen was central memory CD4+ T cells from blood. The TCR sequence derives from a man aged 25 to 40 with type 1 diabetes. The CDR3 protein is CASSGPSTNTEAFF. For the CDR3, the DNA is TGTGCCAGCAGTGGCCCCAGCACGAACACTGAAGCTTTCTTT.